Listed below are T cell receptor beta chains from one sample, sequenced in a study of cytomegalovirus exposure and HLA in healthy donors. TCRdb keeps only in-frame clones here, not all; method: immunoSEQ multiplex PCR. The top ten clones hold nearly 4.5% of a sample with fewer than 150,000 clones, approximately 90% of them seen once. The sample taken for sequencing was PBMCs. Receptors originate from a man in his late teens or twenties in good health and CMV-seropositive. The CDR3 runs from the conserved cysteine through the conserved F or W. Fields, in order: V gene, D gene, clone size, J gene, CDR3 protein, CDR3 DNA. The D gene is left open where the match is weak. Clone size appears in some rows only: once, few, many, or a class for an expanded clone.

TRBV18	.	.	TRBJ2-7	CASSAQSGTAGLGEQYF	TGTGCCAGCTCAGCTCAATCCGGGACTGCCGGCCTAGGCGAGCAGTACTTC
TRBV19	TRBD2	few	TRBJ2-7	CASAGGSLTYEQYF	TGTGCCAGCGCGGGGGGCTCCTTGACCTACGAGCAGTACTTC
TRBV30	.	.	TRBJ1-1	CACHKSYRAFF	TGTGCCTGTCATAAGTCATATCGGGCTTTCTTT
TRBV7-9	.	.	TRBJ2-7	CASSPPGHLRYEQYF	TGTGCCAGCAGCCCGCCGGGACACCTTCGATACGAGCAGTACTTC
TRBV18	.	.	TRBJ1-6	CASSLPRGPDSPLHF	TGTGCCAGCTCATTACCCCGAGGCCCGGATTCACCCCTCCACTTT
TRBV19	.	.	TRBJ2-4	CASGLPEAKNIQYF	TGTGCCAGCGGACTCCCCGAAGCCAAAAACATTCAGTACTTC
TRBV7-2	TRBD1	.	TRBJ1-1	CASSSHSGQTEAFF	TGTGCCAGCAGCTCTCACTCGGGACAGACTGAAGCTTTCTTT
TRBV19	.	.	TRBJ1-5	CASNRDQPQHF	TGTGCCAGTAACAGGGATCAGCCCCAGCATTTT
TRBV6-5	TRBD1	.	TRBJ1-5	CASSLGQGGNQPQHF	TGTGCCAGCAGCCTGGGACAGGGAGGCAATCAGCCCCAGCATTTT
TRBV7-9	TRBD1	.	TRBJ2-1	CASSPQGASYNEQFF	TGTGCCAGCAGCCCTCAGGGGGCTTCCTACAATGAGCAGTTCTTC
TRBV4-1	TRBD1	many	TRBJ1-3	CASSQDQGGSGNTIYF	TGCGCCAGCAGCCAAGATCAGGGGGGTTCTGGAAACACCATATATTTT
TRBV6-5	.	.	TRBJ2-3	CASSNSGTRIDTQYF	TGTGCCAGCAGTAACTCCGGCACGAGGATAGATACGCAGTATTTT
TRBV19	TRBD2	.	TRBJ2-4	CASSVLAGGPKNIQYF	TGTGCCAGTAGTGTACTAGCGGGGGGGCCTAAAAACATTCAGTACTTC
TRBV27	TRBD1	.	TRBJ2-7	CASSLSFGDRGAYEQYF	TGTGCCAGCAGTTTATCTTTCGGGGACAGAGGTGCCTACGAGCAGTACTTC
TRBV5-1	.	.	TRBJ1-1	CASSLVGDTEAFF	TGCGCCAGCAGCTTGGTGGGAGACACTGAAGCTTTCTTT
TRBV12-5	.	.	TRBJ1-1	CASGLAGQYTEAFF	TGTGCTAGTGGTTTGGCCGGACAGTACACTGAAGCTTTCTTT
TRBV28	TRBD2	.	TRBJ2-1	CASNLAGGSYNEQFF	TGTGCCAGCAATCTAGCGGGGGGCTCCTACAATGAGCAGTTCTTC
TRBV18	.	once	TRBJ1-2	CASSPNAGSDGYTF	TGTGCCAGCTCGCCCAACGCAGGGTCCGACGGCTACACCTTC
TRBV2	TRBD2	.	TRBJ2-1	CASMAGLANNEQFF	TGTGCCAGCATGGCGGGACTAGCAAACAATGAGCAGTTCTTC
TRBV19	.	.	TRBJ2-5	CASSNDYQETQYF	TGTGCCAGTAGTAATGACTACCAAGAGACCCAGTACTTC
TRBV28	TRBD1	once	TRBJ1-2	CASSFTRGQGGGYTF	TGTGCCAGCAGTTTTACCCGGGGACAGGGTGGTGGCTACACCTTC
TRBV4-3	.	few	TRBJ1-6	CASSQDPNSPLHF	TGCGCCAGCAGCCAAGATCCAAATTCACCCCTCCACTTT
TRBV7-6	.	.	TRBJ1-3	CASSLVQGTGNTIYF	TGTGCCAGCAGCTTAGTACAGGGAACTGGAAACACCATATATTTT
TRBV29-1	.	.	TRBJ2-3	CSAGADSTDTQYF	TGCAGTGCGGGGGCCGATAGCACAGATACGCAGTATTTT
TRBV15	.	few	TRBJ1-5	CATSSSRVGADRRTQHF	TGTGCCACCAGCAGCTCCCGGGTAGGGGCCGACAGGAGGACCCAGCATTTT
TRBV7-2	TRBD1	.	TRBJ2-2	CASSDRVVNTGELFF	TGTGCCAGCAGCGACAGGGTTGTCAACACCGGGGAGCTGTTTTTT
TRBV5-6	.	.	TRBJ2-7	CASSLSSAFLHEQYF	TGTGCCAGCAGCTTGTCCAGCGCTTTTCTCCACGAGCAGTACTTC
TRBV11-2	TRBD1	once	TRBJ2-1	CASSGTGSYNEQFF	TGTGCCAGCAGTGGGACAGGGAGTTACAATGAGCAGTTCTTC
TRBV6-6	TRBD2	.	TRBJ2-7	CASSYNPGLEFYEQYF	TGTGCCAGCAGTTACAACCCGGGACTAGAATTCTACGAGCAGTACTTC
TRBV2	.	.	TRBJ2-1	CASSEGPSLNEQFF	TGTGCCAGCAGTGAAGGCCCTAGCCTCAATGAGCAGTTCTTC
TRBV2	.	.	TRBJ1-1	CASISQGGVKTEAFF	TGTGCCAGCATCTCCCAGGGTGGGGTGAAGACTGAAGCTTTCTTT
TRBV7-2	TRBD2	.	TRBJ2-2	CASSYPTSVVTGELFF	TGTGCCAGCAGTTATCCTACTAGCGTTGTCACCGGGGAGCTGTTTTTT
TRBV6-1	.	.	TRBJ1-2	CARRSDSSHGYTF	TGTGCCAGGCGTTCTGACAGCTCCCATGGCTACACCTTC
TRBV6-5	TRBD1	.	TRBJ2-1	CASSYSTGDNEQFF	TGTGCCAGCAGTTACTCGACAGGGGACAATGAGCAGTTCTTC
TRBV29-1	TRBD1	.	TRBJ1-2	CSVEPRDRANYGYTF	TGCAGCGTTGAGCCCAGGGACAGGGCTAACTATGGCTACACCTTC
TRBV28	.	.	TRBJ1-5	CASSFLQPQHF	TGTGCCAGCAGTTTTCTTCAGCCCCAGCATTTT
TRBV2	TRBD1	.	TRBJ1-1	CASKWDSPLNTEAFF	TGTGCCAGCAAATGGGACAGCCCTTTGAACACTGAAGCTTTCTTT
TRBV2	TRBD1	once	TRBJ2-3	CGGTGTNTQYF	TGTGGAGGGACAGGGACTAATACGCAGTATTTT
TRBV25-1	TRBD2	.	TRBJ2-3	CASSPGRADTQYF	TGTGCCAGCAGCCCAGGGAGGGCAGATACGCAGTATTTT
TRBV19	TRBD2	.	TRBJ2-1	CASSYLGGGPPNEQFF	TGTGCCAGTAGTTACCTGGGCGGGGGGCCCCCCAATGAGCAGTTCTTC
TRBV10-3	.	.	TRBJ2-3	CAISNREGTDTQYF	TGTGCCATCAGCAACAGGGAGGGGACAGATACGCAGTATTTT
TRBV5-4	TRBD1	.	TRBJ1-4	CASSLAGTGNEKLFF	TGTGCCAGCAGCTTGGCCGGGACAGGGAATGAAAAACTGTTTTTT
TRBV16	TRBD1	.	TRBJ2-1	CASSQWAKGAGHNEQFF	TGTGCCAGCAGCCAATGGGCCAAGGGGGCCGGCCACAATGAGCAGTTCTTC
TRBV18	TRBD1	once	TRBJ2-1	CASSVIQGMGNEQFF	TGTGCCAGCTCGGTAATACAGGGGATGGGGAATGAGCAGTTCTTC
TRBV9	.	.	TRBJ1-1	CASSGGGAVTEAFF	TGTGCCAGCTCAGGTGGGGGGGCGGTAACTGAAGCTTTCTTT
TRBV6-1	.	.	TRBJ2-5	CASSGFYSPQETQYF	TGTGCCAGCAGTGGGTTTTACAGTCCCCAAGAGACCCAGTACTTC
TRBV7-8	.	.	TRBJ1-2	CASSLGGRGTGVSGF	TGTGCCAGCAGCTTAGGCGGGAGAGGGACGGGGGTTTCCGGCTTC
TRBV5-4	.	.	TRBJ2-6	CASSLARSSGANVLTF	TGTGCCAGCAGCTTGGCCAGGTCCTCTGGGGCCAACGTCCTGACTTTC
TRBV5-4	.	.	TRBJ1-2	CASSSNTGIGYGYTF	TGTGCCAGCAGCTCTAATACAGGGATCGGTTATGGCTACACCTTC
TRBV5-4	TRBD1	.	TRBJ2-2	CASSRRDRNTGELFF	TGTGCCAGCAGCCGCCGGGACAGGAACACCGGGGAGCTGTTTTTT
TRBV28	.	.	TRBJ1-4	CASSLREKLFF	TGTGCCAGCAGTTTGCGAGAAAAACTGTTTTTT
TRBV4-3	.	.	TRBJ1-2	CASSQVAATANYGYTF	TGCGCCAGCAGCCAAGTCGCGGCGACAGCCAACTATGGCTACACCTTC